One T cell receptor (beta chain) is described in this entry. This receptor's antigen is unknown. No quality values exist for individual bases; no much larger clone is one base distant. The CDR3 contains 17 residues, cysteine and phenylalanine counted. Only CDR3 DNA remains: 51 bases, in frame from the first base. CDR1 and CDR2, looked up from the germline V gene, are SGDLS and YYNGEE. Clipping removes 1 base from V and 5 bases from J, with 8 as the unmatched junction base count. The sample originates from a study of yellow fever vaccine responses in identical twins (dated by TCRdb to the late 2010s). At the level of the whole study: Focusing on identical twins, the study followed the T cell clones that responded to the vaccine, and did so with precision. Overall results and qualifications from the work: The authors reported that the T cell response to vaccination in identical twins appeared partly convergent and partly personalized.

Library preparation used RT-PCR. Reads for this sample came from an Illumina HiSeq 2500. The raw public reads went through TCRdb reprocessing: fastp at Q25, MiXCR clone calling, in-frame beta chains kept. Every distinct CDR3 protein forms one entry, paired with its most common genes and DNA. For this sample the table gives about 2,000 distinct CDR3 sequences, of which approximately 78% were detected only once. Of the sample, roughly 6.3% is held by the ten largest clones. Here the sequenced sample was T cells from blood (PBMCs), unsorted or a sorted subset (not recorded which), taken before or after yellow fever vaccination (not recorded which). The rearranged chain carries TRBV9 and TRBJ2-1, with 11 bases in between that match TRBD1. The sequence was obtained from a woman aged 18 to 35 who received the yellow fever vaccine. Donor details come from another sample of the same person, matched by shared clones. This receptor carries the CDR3 CASSVPNRDRGNNEQFF. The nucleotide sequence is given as TGTGCCAGCAGCGTACCGAACCGGGACAGGGGGAACAATGAGCAGTTCTTC.